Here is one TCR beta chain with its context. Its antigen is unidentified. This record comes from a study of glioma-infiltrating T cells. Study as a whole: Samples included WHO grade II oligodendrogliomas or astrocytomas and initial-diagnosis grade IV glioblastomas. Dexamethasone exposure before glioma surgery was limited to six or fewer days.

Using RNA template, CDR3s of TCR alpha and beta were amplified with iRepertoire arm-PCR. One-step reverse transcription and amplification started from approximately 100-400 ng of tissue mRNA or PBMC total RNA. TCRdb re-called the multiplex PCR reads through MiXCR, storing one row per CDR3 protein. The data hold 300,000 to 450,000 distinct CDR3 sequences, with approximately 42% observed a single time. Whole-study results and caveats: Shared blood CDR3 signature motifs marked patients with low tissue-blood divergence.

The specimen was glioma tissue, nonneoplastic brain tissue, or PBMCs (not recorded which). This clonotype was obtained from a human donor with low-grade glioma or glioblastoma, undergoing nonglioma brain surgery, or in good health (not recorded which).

In DNA form, the CDR3 reads TGTGCCAGCAGTTTAAGGGGGACTAGCGGGAGCTACGAGCAGTTCTTC. It codes for CASSLRGTSGSYEQFF. This sequence joins TRBV27 and TRBJ2-1; 14 nucleotides line up with TRBD2. The germline V gene has CDR1 MNHEY and CDR2 SMNVEV (reference sequence). The CDR3 is made up of 16 amino acids. The trim removed 2 bases at V and 10 bases at J, leaving 7 bases unmatched.